This entry features one TCR beta chain sequence. Its antigen remains unidentified. Base qualities are missing; no much larger clone stands one base away. The data derive from a study of CD8+ T cells in alopecia areata (dated by TCRdb to 2016 to 2018). The study in broad terms: In both human patients and the C3H/HeJ mouse model, the study applied high-throughput TCRbeta sequencing to look at T cell clonal expansion in alopecia areata. Human TCRbeta sequencing covered scalp tissue and sorted CD4+ and CD8+ peripheral blood T cells from patchy and totalis/universalis alopecia areata patients and healthy controls. Scalp clonality was compared across normal scalp (n=4), patchy alopecia areata scalp (n=8), and alopecia totalis/universalis scalp (n=8). RNA was extracted with the PAXgene miRNA kit for fixed scalp, the miRNeasy kit for PBMCs, and the RNeasy kit for mouse skin. Amplification of TCRbeta CDR3 regions was done by immunoSEQ multiplex PCR using 35 Vbeta forward primers and 13 Jbeta reverse primers.

Library prep was done by the immunoSEQ multiplex PCR assay. For TCR sequencing, RNA was extracted from every sample and reverse transcribed into cDNA to serve as template. First-strand cDNA was synthesized with SuperScript III using a 2:1 mix of oligo-dT and random hexamers. Amplification bias was assessed with a synthetic immune receptor repertoire, and residual bias was removed computationally. Processing in the source paper ran as follows. Raw reads were preprocessed for error removal, and CDR3 was defined according to IMGT conventions as running from the conserved cysteine to phenylalanine. Clonality was calculated as 1 minus Shannon entropy normalized by log2 of the number of productive unique TCRs. Whether each scalp clone was CD4 or CD8 was inferred by checking scalp TCRbeta sequences against the CD4 and CD8 repertoires from sorted blood. Sourced from immuneACCESS, this table was stored by TCRdb with only in-frame sequences that have V and J called. A share of the clones is absent; for the studies checked, an unresolved V gene accounts for under half, and the remainder has no known explanation. That table supplies the V and J calls and clone size; D and trimming were determined from the DNA. Across this sample there are roughly 30,000 clones, with roughly 58% seen only once. More than 15% of the sample rests with the top ten.

The full study reports these points: Compared with mice, TCR sequences shared between patients were less clear, possibly partly because of HLA diversity across the patient population. Resident alphabeta T cells in normal human skin are also sequenced, complicating scalp TCR repertoire analysis, unlike mouse skin dominated by gammadelta T cells. Higher clonality and more expanded CD8+ clones were observed in lesional scalp than in normal scalp, particularly in alopecia totalis/universalis, a finding suggestive of antigenic drive.

Lesional scalp punch biopsies and peripheral blood were obtained from alopecia areata patients. PBMCs were isolated by density centrifugation and stained for CD3, CD4 and CD8, and CD4+ and CD8+ T cells were sorted on a FACSAria. As part of a multicenter biomarker study, untreated alopecia areata patients were recruited. For roughly 5 biomarker-study patients, blood CD8+ T cells were further sorted into NKG2D-low and NKG2D-high fractions. Relative to germline, V is 5 bases shorter and J is 4 bases shorter, with 14 bases between their ends. For CDR1 and CDR2, the germline V gene (reference sequence) lists MNHEY and SMNVEV. The CDR3 runs 14 residues from the cysteine to the phenylalanine. This entry keeps only the CDR3 DNA: 42 bases, framed from base 1.

Material for sequencing was NKG2D-high CD8+ T cells sorted from blood. According to the study, the label for this sample's cell subset or site signals: sorted CD8+ NKG2D-high blood T cells. The clonotype comes from a human donor with alopecia areata. In this chain, TRBV27 is recombined with TRBJ1-2; no D gene can be assigned with confidence. The CDR3 has the sequence CASSDISGSYGYTF. The DNA sequence reads TGTGCCAGCAGTGACATATCCGGCAGCTATGGCTACACCTTC.